The 8 T cell receptor beta chains reported below all come from one sample, sequenced in a study of early T cells in non-severe SARS-CoV-2 infection. TCRdb reanalysed the 5' RACE reads using MiXCR and keeps one entry per CDR3 protein. The table shows about 80,000 distinct CDR3 sequences, with around 12% occurring only once. This material consisted of whole blood, taken at baseline. The source of these receptors is an adult who was a healthcare worker with PCR-confirmed SARS-CoV-2 infection or an uninfected control (not recorded which). The donor label of this sample is uncertain.

This clonotype was observed a handful of times. The J gene is TRBJ2-7, the V gene TRBV12-3 or TRBV12-4, with D possibly called TRBD1 or TRBD2 (5 bases each). The CDR3 extends over 14 amino acids. Between the trimmed V and J ends, which lost 3 bases and 1 base, there was a span of 10 bases. The CDR3 sequence is CASSLRDGSYEQYF. As DNA, the CDR3 is TGTGCCAGCAGTTTGAGGGACGGTTCCTACGAGCAGTACTTC.

This clonotype was counted a few times. CDR3 region: CASSLRAGGSYNSPLHF. The CDR3, as DNA: TGTGCCAGCAGTTTAAGGGCAGGGGGCTCTTATAATTCACCCCTCCACTTT. J is TRBJ1-6 and V is TRBV12-3 or TRBV12-4; 8 nucleotides line up with TRBD1. The CDR3 is 17 amino acids. V lost 2 bases to trimming and J lost 4 bases; unmatched junction nucleotides: 7.

The CDR3: CASSPAGAETGGYTF. The CDR3 coding sequence is TGTGCCAGCAGCCCAGCGGGCGCGGAAACGGGCGGCTACACCTTC. This chain uses TRBV7-8 with TRBJ1-2; D is undetermined. V was clipped by 5 bases and J by 8 bases, with 21 bases between them. This CDR3 comprises 15 residues. Germline values: CDR1 SGHVS, CDR2 FQNEAQ.

This clonotype was seen more than once but under ten times. The chain employs TRBV18 and TRBJ2-4; 7 positions agree with TRBD1. After removal of 3 bases from V and 6 bases from J, the junction contained 11 bases not matched to a gene. CDR3 length equals 16 residues. The germline V gene has CDR1 KGHSH and CDR2 LQKENI. The CDR3 coding sequence is TGTGCCAGCTCACCTCAACGACAGGGCTGGAGAAACATTCAGTACTTC. Amino acid sequence: CASSPQRQGWRNIQYF. Based on the CDR3 plus reference TRBV18 and TRBJ2-4, the full variable domain is NAGVMQNPRHLVRRRGQEARLRCSPMKGHSHVYWYRQLPEEGLKFMVYLQKENIIDESGMPKERFSAEFPKEGPSILRIQQVVRGDSAAYFCASSPQRQGWRNIQYFGAGTRLSVL.

V usage is TRBV27 and J usage is TRBJ1-5; unclear D gene. V was shortened by 5 bases and J by 1 base, with 9 bases between the two germline ends. Looked up from germline, CDR1 is MNHEY and CDR2 is SMNVEV (reference sequence). The CDR3 sequence is 14 residues long. The CDR3 region is CASSPYSSNQPQHF. For the CDR3, the DNA is TGTGCCAGCAGTCCCTACAGCAGCAATCAGCCCCAGCATTTT.

The chain links TRBV9 to TRBJ1-2; D gene ambiguous. Trimming cost V 5 bases and J 4 bases, with 9 bases left between them. Per the germline V gene, CDR1 is SGDLS and CDR2 is YYNGEE. The CDR3 extends over 12 amino acids. In DNA form, the CDR3 reads TGTGCCAGCAGGGGTTTTGGCTATGGCTACACCTTC. Protein product: CASRGFGYGYTF.

The chain is built from TRBV6-6 and TRBJ2-2; a weak D match, TRBD1 (6 bases). CDR1 MNHNY and CDR2 SVGAGI come from the germline V gene (reference sequence). The CDR3 runs to 14 residues. V was clipped by 9 bases and J by 0 bases, with 11 bases between them. In DNA, the CDR3 is TGTGCCAGTAGACAGGCTTCGAACACCGGGGAGCTGTTTTTT. This codes for CASRQASNTGELFF.

This clonotype appeared a few times. This chain joins TRBV6-1 and TRBJ2-3; 7 bases are shared with TRBD2. With 5 bases clipped from V and 5 bases from J, the junction kept 13 bases outside the gene matches. The CDR3 is 16 residues long. CDR1 is MNHNS and CDR2 is SASEGT in the germline V gene. The CDR3 nucleotides are TGTGCCAGCAGTCCCAGAGGGGTGCGGGAGAAAGATACGCAGTATTTT. It translates to CASSPRGVREKDTQYF.